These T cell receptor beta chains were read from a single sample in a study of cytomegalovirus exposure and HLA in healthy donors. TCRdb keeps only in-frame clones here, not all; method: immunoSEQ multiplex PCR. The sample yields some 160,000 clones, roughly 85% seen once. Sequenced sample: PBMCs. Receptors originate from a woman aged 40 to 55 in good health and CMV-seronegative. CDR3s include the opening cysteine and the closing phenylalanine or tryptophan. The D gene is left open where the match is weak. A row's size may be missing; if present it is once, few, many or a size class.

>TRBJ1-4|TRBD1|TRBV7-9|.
TGTGCCAGCAGCTCCTCCCAGGGGGCGGGTGAAAAACTGTTTTTT
CASSSSQGAGEKLFF
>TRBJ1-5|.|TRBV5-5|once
TGTGCCAGCAGCTTTGAGTCAAAACCACCCCAGCATTTT
CASSFESKPPQHF
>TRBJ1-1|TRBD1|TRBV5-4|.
TGTGCCAGCAGTTTCCGACAGGGAAAAGTTGAAGCTTTCTTT
CASSFRQGKVEAFF
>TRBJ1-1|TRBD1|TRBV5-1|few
TGCGCCAGCAGCTTGGACGGGACAGGGTCGGACACTGAAGCTTTCTTT
CASSLDGTGSDTEAFF
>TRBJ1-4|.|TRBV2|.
TGTGCCAGCAGCCTCCTCTTTGCAACTAATGAAAAGCTGTTTTTT
CASSLLFATNEKLFF
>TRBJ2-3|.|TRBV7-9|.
TGTGCCAGCAGCCCTAGGGATACGCAGTATTTT
CASSPRDTQYF
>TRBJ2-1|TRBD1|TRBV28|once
TGTGCCAGCAGTTTATCCCTATTACGGGACAGGGCCTACAATGAGCAGTTCTTC
CASSLSLLRDRAYNEQFF
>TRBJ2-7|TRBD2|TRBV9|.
TGTGCCAGCAGCGTAGAAGGGACTAGCGCGTACGAGCAGTACTTC
CASSVEGTSAYEQYF
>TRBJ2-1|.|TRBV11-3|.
TGTGCCAGCAGCTTAGTCAGCGACCCATACAATGAGCAGTTCTTC
CASSLVSDPYNEQFF
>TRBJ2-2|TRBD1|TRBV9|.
TGTGCCAGCAGCGCCTACCAAACCCTTCTTGGACAGGGATCAGGGGAGCTGTTTTTT
CASSAYQTLLGQGSGELFF
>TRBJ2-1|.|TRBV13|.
TGTGCCAGCAGCTTAGGGGATAGCTACGCTGAGCAGTTCTTC
CASSLGDSYAEQFF
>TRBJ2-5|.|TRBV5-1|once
TGCGCCAGCAGCTTGGTGGGAGGGGGCCAAGAGACCCAGTACTTC
CASSLVGGGQETQYF
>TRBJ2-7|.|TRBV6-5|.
TGTGCCAGCAGTTTACAGGGCCCCTTCTACGAGCAGTACTTC
CASSLQGPFYEQYF
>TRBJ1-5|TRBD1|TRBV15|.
TGTGCCACCAGCAGTGGACAGGGAAGCAATCAGCCCCAGCATTTT
CATSSGQGSNQPQHF
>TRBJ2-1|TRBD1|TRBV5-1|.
TGCGCCAGCAGCGTCGGACAGGTTGCGGATGAGCAGTTCTTC
CASSVGQVADEQFF
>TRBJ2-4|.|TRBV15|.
TGTGCCACCAGCAATGACGCGGGAATGGCCAAAAACATTCAGTACTTC
CATSNDAGMAKNIQYF
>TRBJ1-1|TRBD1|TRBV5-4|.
TGTGCCAGCAGCCAGGACAGGGTGAACACTGAAGCTTTCTTT
CASSQDRVNTEAFF
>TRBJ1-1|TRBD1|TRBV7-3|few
TGTGCCAGCAGCCCGGGACAGGGGAACACTGAAGCTTTCTTT
CASSPGQGNTEAFF
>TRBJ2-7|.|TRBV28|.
TGTGCCAGCAGTTTAACAGTAAACTTCTCCTACGAGCAGTACTTC
CASSLTVNFSYEQYF
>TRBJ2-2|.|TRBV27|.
TGTGCCAGCAGTTTCGCAGGGTGGGGCACCGGGGAGCTGTTTTTT
CASSFAGWGTGELFF
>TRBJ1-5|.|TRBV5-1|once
TGCGCCAGCAGCCCTGGACCTCGGTCCAGGGGCAATCAGCCCCAGCATTTT
CASSPGPRSRGNQPQHF
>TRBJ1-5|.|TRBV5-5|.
TGTGCCAGCAGCTACGACGGCGGGAGGAATCAGCCCCAGCATTTT
CASSYDGGRNQPQHF
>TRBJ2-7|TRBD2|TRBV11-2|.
TGTGCCAGCAGCTTAAGTCTAGCGGTCTACGAGCAGTACTTC
CASSLSLAVYEQYF
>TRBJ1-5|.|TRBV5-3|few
TGTGCCAGAAGCTTGAACAGGGAAGGTACCAATCAGCCCCAGCATTTT
CARSLNREGTNQPQHF
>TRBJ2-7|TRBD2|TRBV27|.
TGTGCCAGCAGTCCATCCCCGGGACTAGTCGGTGAGCAGTACTTC
CASSPSPGLVGEQYF
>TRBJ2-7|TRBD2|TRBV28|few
TGTGCCAGCAACGGGGGGGCAGACCCCTACGAGCAGTACTTC
CASNGGADPYEQYF
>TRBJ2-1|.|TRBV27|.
TGTGCCAGCAGTTTAGGGTCCTCGGGGTACAATGAGCAGTTCTTC
CASSLGSSGYNEQFF
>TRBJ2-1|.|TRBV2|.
TGTGCCAGCAGTGATCCAGCGAATATGGGAGCGCCGGGGAACAATGAGCAGTTCTTC
CASSDPANMGAPGNNEQFF
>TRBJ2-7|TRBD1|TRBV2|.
TGTGCTGAGCAGGGGGACTACGAGCAGTACTTC
CAEQGDYEQYF
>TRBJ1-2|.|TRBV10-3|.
TGTGCCATCAGTGAGGTTCGGCAGGGCGATGGCTACACCTTC
CAISEVRQGDGYTF
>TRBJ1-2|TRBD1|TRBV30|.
TGTGCCTGGAGTGGGAGGGACAGGGAGTATGGCTACACCTTC
CAWSGRDREYGYTF
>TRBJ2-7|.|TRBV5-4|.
TGTGCCAGCAGCTTGCAGGGCCCAAACGAGCAGTACTTC
CASSLQGPNEQYF
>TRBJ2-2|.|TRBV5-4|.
TGTGCCAGCAGCTTGGAGGCTCGGCTAGCGAGCAGCACCGGGGAGCTGTTTTTT
CASSLEARLASSTGELFF